The source of this T cell receptor beta chain is a study of blood T cell repertoires in COVID-19. Looking at the study overall: Samples came from the United States, Italy and Spain, spanning acute and convalescent COVID-19. PBMCs, B-cell-depleted T cells, or T cells were the source of the cDNA or gDNA that made up the material.

The Seattle patients, enrolled during active infection, were followed longitudinally. The V gene lost 5 bases and the J gene lost 0 bases, with 19 bases spanning the gap. CDR1 is MNHEY, CDR2 SMNVEV, per germline (reference sequence). The CDR3 runs 18 residues. Source study methods: Nucleated cell counts were estimated from reference gene primer amplification. Sequenced by immunoSEQ multiplex PCR; TCRdb stores in-frame clones only, minus some. V, J and clone size are those of that table, while D and trimming were read from the DNA. The table has 330,000 or so clones, roughly 87% seen once. This clone was seen once.

V gene TRBV27 combines with J gene TRBJ1-4; tentative D call: TRBD1 (6 bases). Sequencing used peripheral blood. This sequence was found in a man in his thirties or forties with COVID-19, enrolled during active disease. The CDR3 sequence: CASSTKRDTFATNEKLFF. CDR3 nucleotide sequence: TGTGCCAGCAGTACGAAACGGGACACCTTTGCAACTAATGAAAAACTGTTTTTT.